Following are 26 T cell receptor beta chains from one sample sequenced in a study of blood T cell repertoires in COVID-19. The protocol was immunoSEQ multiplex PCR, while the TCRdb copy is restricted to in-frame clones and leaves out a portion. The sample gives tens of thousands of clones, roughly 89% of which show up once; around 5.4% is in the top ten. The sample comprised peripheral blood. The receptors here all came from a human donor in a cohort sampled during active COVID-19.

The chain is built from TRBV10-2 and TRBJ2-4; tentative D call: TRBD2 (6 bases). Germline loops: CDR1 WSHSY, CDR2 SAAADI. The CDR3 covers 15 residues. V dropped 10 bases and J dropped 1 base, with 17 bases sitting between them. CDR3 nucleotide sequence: TGCGCCACCTTTAGTAGCGGAGTCGCCAAAAACATTCAGTACTTC. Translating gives CATFSSGVAKNIQYF.

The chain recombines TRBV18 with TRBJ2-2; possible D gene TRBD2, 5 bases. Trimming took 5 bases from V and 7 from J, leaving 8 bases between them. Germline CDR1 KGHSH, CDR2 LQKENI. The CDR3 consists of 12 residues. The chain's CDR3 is CASSTRGGELFF. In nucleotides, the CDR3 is TGTGCCAGCTCAACTCGGGGCGGGGAGCTGTTTTTT.

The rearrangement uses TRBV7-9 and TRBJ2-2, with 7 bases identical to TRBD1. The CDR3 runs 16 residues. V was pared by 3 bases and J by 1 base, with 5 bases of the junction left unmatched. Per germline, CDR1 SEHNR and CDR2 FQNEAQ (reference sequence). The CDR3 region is CASSFDRALNTGELFF. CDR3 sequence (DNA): TGTGCCAGCAGCTTCGACAGGGCCCTGAACACCGGGGAGCTGTTTTTT.

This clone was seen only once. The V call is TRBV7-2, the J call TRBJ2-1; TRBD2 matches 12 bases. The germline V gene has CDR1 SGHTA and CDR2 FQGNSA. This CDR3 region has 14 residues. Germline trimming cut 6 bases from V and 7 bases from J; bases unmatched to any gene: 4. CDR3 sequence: CASSRTSGENEQFF. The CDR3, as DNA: TGTGCCAGCAGTCGGACTAGCGGGGAAAATGAGCAGTTCTTC. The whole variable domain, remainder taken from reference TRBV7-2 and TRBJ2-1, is GAGVSQSPSNKVTEKGKDVELRCDPISGHTALYWYRQSLGQGLEFLIYFQGNSAPDKSGLPSDRFSAERTGGSVSTLTIQRTQQEDSAVYLCASSRTSGENEQFFGPGTRLTVL.

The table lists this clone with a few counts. CDR3 residues: CASSEIGGYEQFF. The CDR3 bases are TGCGCCAGCAGTGAGATAGGGGGCTATGAGCAGTTCTTC. The chain recombines TRBV10-1 with TRBJ2-1, with 7 bases fitting TRBD1. The CDR3 spans 13 residues. Germline V gene lookup returns CDR1 WNHNN and CDR2 SYGVQD (reference sequence). V was clipped by 2 bases and J by 8 bases; unmatched bases: 3.

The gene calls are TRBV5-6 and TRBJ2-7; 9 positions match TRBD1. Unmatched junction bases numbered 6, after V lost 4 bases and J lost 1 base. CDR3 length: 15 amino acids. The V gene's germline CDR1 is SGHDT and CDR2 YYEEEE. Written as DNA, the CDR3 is TGTGCCAGCAGCGCCGCCGGGACAGGGTCCTACGAGCAGTACTTC. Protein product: CASSAAGTGSYEQYF. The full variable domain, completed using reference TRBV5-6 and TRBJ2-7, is DAGVTQSPTHLIKTRGQQVTLRCSPKSGHDTVSWYQQALGQGPQFIFQYYEEEERQRGNFPDRFSGHQFPNYSSELNVNALLLGDSALYLCASSAAGTGSYEQYFGPGTRLTVT.

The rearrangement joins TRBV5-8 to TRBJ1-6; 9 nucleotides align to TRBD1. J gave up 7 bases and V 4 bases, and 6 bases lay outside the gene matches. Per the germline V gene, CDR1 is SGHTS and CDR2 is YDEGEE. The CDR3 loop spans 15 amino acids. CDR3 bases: TGTGCCAGCAGCAGTTACGGACAGGGGAATTCACCCCTCCACTTT. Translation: CASSSYGQGNSPLHF.

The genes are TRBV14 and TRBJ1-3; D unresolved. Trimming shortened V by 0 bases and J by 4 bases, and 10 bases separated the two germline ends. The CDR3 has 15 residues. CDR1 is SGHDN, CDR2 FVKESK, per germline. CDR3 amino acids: CASSQETWRGNTIYF. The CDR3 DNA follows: TGTGCCAGCAGCCAAGAAACCTGGAGAGGAAACACCATATATTTT.

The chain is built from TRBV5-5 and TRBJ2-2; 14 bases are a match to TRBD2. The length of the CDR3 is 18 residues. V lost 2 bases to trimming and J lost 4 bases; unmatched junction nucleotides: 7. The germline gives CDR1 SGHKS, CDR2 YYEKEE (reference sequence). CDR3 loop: CASSLAGTSGGSTGELFF. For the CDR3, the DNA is TGTGCCAGCAGCTTAGCCGGGACTAGCGGGGGAAGCACCGGGGAGCTGTTTTTT.

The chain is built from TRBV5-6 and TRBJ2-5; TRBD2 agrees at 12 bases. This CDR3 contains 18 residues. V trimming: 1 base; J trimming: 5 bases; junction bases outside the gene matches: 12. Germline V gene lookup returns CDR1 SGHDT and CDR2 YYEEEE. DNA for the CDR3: TGTGCCAGCAGCTTGAGTCTAGCGGGGGGGCCCCAGGAGGAGACCCAGTACTTC. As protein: CASSLSLAGGPQEETQYF.

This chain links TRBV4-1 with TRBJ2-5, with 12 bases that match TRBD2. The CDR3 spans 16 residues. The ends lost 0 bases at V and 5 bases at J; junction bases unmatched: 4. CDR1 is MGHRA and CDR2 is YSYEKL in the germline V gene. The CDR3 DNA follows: TGCGCCAGCAGCCAAGATCTAGCGGGGGGGCGGGAGACCCAGTACTTC. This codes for CASSQDLAGGRETQYF.

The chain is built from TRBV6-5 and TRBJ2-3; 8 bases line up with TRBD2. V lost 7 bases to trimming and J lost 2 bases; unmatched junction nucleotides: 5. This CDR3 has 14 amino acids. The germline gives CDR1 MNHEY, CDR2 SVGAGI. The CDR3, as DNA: TGTGCCAGCAAGGCTAGCGGGTTCACAGATACGCAGTATTTT. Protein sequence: CASKASGFTDTQYF.

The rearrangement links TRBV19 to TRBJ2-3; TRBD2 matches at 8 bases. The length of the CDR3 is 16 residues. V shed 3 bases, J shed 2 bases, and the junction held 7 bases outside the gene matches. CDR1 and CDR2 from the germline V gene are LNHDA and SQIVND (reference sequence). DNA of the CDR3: TGTGCCAGTAGTATGAGTAGCGGGGAGATCACAGATACGCAGTATTTT. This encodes CASSMSSGEITDTQYF.

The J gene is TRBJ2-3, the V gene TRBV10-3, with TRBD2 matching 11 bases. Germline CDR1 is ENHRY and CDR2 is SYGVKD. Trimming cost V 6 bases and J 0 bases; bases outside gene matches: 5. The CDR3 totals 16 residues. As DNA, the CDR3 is TGTGCCATCAGGGGTAGCGGGGGGGCAAGCACAGATACGCAGTATTTT. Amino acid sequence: CAIRGSGGASTDTQYF.

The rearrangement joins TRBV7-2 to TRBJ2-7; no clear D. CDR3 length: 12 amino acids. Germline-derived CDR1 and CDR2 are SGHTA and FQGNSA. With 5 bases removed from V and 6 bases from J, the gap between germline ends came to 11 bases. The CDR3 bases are TGTGCCAGCAGCCAAAATAGCCTCGAGCAGTACTTC. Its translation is CASSQNSLEQYF.

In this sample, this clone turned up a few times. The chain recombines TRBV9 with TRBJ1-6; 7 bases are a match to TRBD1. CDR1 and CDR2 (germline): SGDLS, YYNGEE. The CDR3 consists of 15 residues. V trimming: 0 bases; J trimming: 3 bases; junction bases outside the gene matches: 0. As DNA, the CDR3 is TGTGCCAGCAGCGTAGACAGGGGCTATAATTCACCCCTCCACTTT. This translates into CASSVDRGYNSPLHF.

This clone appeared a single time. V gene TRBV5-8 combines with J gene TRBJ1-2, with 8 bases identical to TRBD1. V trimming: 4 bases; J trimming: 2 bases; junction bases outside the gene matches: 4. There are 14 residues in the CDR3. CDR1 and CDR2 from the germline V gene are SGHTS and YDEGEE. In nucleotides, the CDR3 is TGTGCCAGCAGCGACCAGGGGGCGAACTATGGCTACACCTTC. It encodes CASSDQGANYGYTF.

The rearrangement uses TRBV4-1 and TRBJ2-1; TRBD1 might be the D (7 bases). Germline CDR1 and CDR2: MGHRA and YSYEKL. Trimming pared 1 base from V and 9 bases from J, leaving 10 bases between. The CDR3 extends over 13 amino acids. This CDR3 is CASSQGRGAEQFF. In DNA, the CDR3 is TGCGCCAGCAGCCAAGGCAGGGGGGCTGAGCAGTTCTTC.

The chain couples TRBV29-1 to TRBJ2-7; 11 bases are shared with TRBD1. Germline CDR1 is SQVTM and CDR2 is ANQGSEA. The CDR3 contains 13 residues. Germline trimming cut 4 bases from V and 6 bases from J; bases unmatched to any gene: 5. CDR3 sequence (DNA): TGCAGCGTTGGGGGACAGGGGGGATCCGAGCAGTACTTC. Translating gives CSVGGQGGSEQYF.

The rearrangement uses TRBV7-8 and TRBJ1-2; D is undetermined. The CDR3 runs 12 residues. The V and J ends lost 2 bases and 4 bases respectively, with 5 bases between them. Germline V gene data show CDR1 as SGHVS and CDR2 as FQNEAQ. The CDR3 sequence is CASSLNGYGYTF. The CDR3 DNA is TGTGCCAGCAGCTTAAACGGCTATGGCTACACCTTC.

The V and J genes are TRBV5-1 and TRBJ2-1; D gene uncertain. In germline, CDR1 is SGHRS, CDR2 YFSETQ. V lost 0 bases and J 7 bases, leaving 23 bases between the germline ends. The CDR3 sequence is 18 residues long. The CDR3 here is CASSLAKAAVLLRNEQFF. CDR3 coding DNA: TGCGCCAGCAGCTTGGCCAAGGCGGCAGTCCTACTTCGGAATGAGCAGTTCTTC.

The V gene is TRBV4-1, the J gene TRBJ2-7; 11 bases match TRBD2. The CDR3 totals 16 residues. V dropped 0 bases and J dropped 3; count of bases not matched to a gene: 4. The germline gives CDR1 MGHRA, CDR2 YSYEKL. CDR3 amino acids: CASSQEITSGSYEQYF. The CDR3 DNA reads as TGCGCCAGCAGCCAAGAAATTACTAGCGGGAGCTACGAGCAGTACTTC.

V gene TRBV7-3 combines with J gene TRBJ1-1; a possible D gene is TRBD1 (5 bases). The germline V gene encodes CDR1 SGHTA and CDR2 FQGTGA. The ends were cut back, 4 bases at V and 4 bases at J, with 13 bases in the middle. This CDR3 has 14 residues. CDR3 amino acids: CASSSSLGGTEAFF. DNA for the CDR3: TGTGCCAGCAGCTCCTCACTCGGGGGCACTGAAGCTTTCTTT.

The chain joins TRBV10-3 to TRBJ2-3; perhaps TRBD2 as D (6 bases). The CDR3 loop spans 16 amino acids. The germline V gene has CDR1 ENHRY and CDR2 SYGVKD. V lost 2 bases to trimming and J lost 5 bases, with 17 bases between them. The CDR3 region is CAISEGGAGWGDTQYF. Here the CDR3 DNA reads TGTGCCATCAGTGAGGGCGGGGCCGGTTGGGGAGATACGCAGTATTTT.

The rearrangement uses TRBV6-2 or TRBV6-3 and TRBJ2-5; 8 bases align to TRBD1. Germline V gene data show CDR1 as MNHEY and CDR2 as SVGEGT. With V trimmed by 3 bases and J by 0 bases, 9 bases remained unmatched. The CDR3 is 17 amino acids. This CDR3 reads CASSYRRTGLHQETQYF. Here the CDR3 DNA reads TGTGCCAGCAGTTATAGGAGGACAGGGCTACACCAAGAGACCCAGTACTTC.

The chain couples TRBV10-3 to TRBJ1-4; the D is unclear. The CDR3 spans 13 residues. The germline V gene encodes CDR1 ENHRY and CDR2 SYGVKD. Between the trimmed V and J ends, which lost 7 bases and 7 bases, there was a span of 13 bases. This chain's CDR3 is CAINGGSGEKLFF. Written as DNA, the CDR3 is TGTGCCATCAATGGCGGGTCCGGTGAAAAACTGTTTTTT.